The 22 T cell receptor beta chains below all came from one sample that was sequenced in a study of T cell repertoires in cytomegalovirus infection. TCRdb called the reads again in MiXCR, with one record for every CDR3 protein. The sample records approximately 180,000 distinct CDR3 sequences, 8% to 10% being singletons. The sample was PBMCs. These receptors all stem from a human donor in good health (CMV status not recorded). Some clones in this sample may be carry-over from other donors' samples.

The V call is TRBV4-1, the J call TRBJ2-3, with a tentative D call TRBD2 (5 bases). Germline V gives CDR1 MGHRA, CDR2 YSYEKL. Trimming pared 0 bases from V and 5 bases from J, leaving 9 bases between. This CDR3 has 14 residues. CDR3 bases: TGCGCCAGCAGCCAAGACCATGAGGGAGATACGCAGTATTTT. Residues: CASSQDHEGDTQYF.

This clonotype was seen many times. V gene TRBV7-8 combines with J gene TRBJ2-1; a weak D match, TRBD2 (6 bases). Germline lookup yields CDR1 SGHVS and CDR2 FQNEAQ. Deletions cut 1 base from V and 1 base from J, with 11 bases between. The CDR3 is made up of 16 amino acids. The CDR3 nucleotides are TGTGCCAGCAGCTTAGAGGCGGGAACGTCCTACAATGAGCAGTTCTTC. Protein product: CASSLEAGTSYNEQFF.

This clonotype has ten or more counts. The chain joins TRBV7-2 to TRBJ2-7; TRBD2 agrees at 9 bases. V lost 5 bases to trimming and J lost 2 bases; unmatched junction nucleotides: 7. This CDR3 has 15 amino acids. The germline V gene has CDR1 SGHTA and CDR2 FQGNSA. Here the CDR3 reads CASSPLAGGPYEQYF. For the CDR3, the DNA is TGTGCCAGCAGCCCCCTGGCGGGAGGGCCCTACGAGCAGTACTTC. Drawing the rest from reference TRBV7-2 and TRBJ2-7, the complete variable domain is GAGVSQSPSNKVTEKGKDVELRCDPISGHTALYWYRQSLGQGLEFLIYFQGNSAPDKSGLPSDRFSAERTGGSVSTLTIQRTQQEDSAVYLCASSPLAGGPYEQYFGPGTRLTVT.

The gene calls are TRBV29-1 and TRBJ1-1; no clear D. The germline gives CDR1 SQVTM, CDR2 ANQGSEA. V shed 4 bases and J shed 1 base, with 10 bases lying between them. There are 13 residues in the CDR3. The CDR3 sequence: CSVADNRNTEAFF. CDR3 nucleotides: TGCAGCGTTGCAGACAACAGGAACACTGAAGCTTTCTTT. Full variable domain (rest looked up from reference TRBV29-1 and TRBJ1-1): SAVISQKPSRDICQRGTSLTIQCQVDSQVTMMFWYRQQPGQSLTLIATANQGSEATYESGFVIDKFPISRPNLTFSTLTVSNMSPEDSSIYLCSVADNRNTEAFFGQGTRLTVV.

This clonotype has ten or more counts. The rearrangement uses TRBV12-3 or TRBV12-4 and TRBJ1-5; 9 nucleotides line up with TRBD1. The CDR3 is 15 residues long. The ends lost 6 bases at V and 4 bases at J; junction bases unmatched: 7. CDR3: CASRPSGTGNQPQHF. CDR3 sequence (DNA): TGTGCCAGCAGACCATCCGGGACAGGGAATCAGCCCCAGCATTTT.

This clonotype was detected many times. This chain connects TRBV5-6 to TRBJ2-2; D remains unclear. The germline CDR1 and CDR2 sequences are SGHDT and YYEEEE. The V gene lost 0 bases and the J gene lost 5 bases, with 8 bases spanning the gap. The CDR3 consists of 14 residues. In nucleotides, the CDR3 is TGTGCCAGCAGCTTGGTTCAAGGGACCGGGGAGCTGTTTTTT. Protein product: CASSLVQGTGELFF.

This clonotype was observed many times. This chain connects TRBV7-6 to TRBJ2-3; tentatively, D is TRBD2 (5 bases). Trimming took 3 bases from V and 4 from J, leaving 8 bases between them. CDR1 and CDR2 from the germline V gene are SGHVS and FNYEAQ. This CDR3 has 13 amino acids. The CDR3 DNA follows: TGTGCCAGCAGCTTCGGGGTCGCAGATACGCAGTATTTT. As protein: CASSFGVADTQYF.

This clonotype has at least ten counts. This chain joins TRBV7-3 and TRBJ2-1; D is ambiguous. V was pared by 5 bases and J by 8 bases, with 16 bases between. Germline CDR1 is SGHTA and CDR2 is FQGTGA. CDR3 length: 14 amino acids. The CDR3 region is CASSRQNGVDEQFF. CDR3 sequence (DNA): TGTGCCAGCAGCCGCCAAAATGGAGTTGATGAGCAGTTCTTC. The full variable domain, its missing parts supplied by reference TRBV7-3 and TRBJ2-1, is GAGVSQTPSNKVTEKGKYVELRCDPISGHTALYWYRQSLGQGPEFLIYFQGTGAADDSGLPNDRFFAVRPEGSVSTLKIQRTERGDSAVYLCASSRQNGVDEQFFGPGTRLTVL.

J is TRBJ2-3 and V is TRBV28, with D maybe TRBD1 (6 bases). This CDR3 region has 14 residues. Germline V lookup: CDR1 MDHEN, CDR2 SYDVKM. V shed 6 bases and J shed 1 base, with 11 bases lying between them. The CDR3 protein is CASSPNRGTDTQYF. CDR3 in DNA: TGTGCCAGCAGCCCCAACAGGGGCACAGATACGCAGTATTTT.

V usage is TRBV20-1 and J usage is TRBJ1-2, with 8 bases lining up with TRBD1. The length of the CDR3 is 17 residues. After removal of 2 bases from V and 4 bases from J, the junction contained 15 bases not matched to a gene. CDR1 is DFQATT, CDR2 SNEGSKA, per germline (reference sequence). CDR3 bases: TGCAGTGCTAGAAGCCCCCAGGGGACAGGCCCAGGCTATGGCTACACCTTC. Translated, it gives CSARSPQGTGPGYGYTF.

The gene calls are TRBV7-9 and TRBJ1-4; the D gene is possibly TRBD1 (5 bases). Germline CDR1 reads SEHNR; CDR2 reads FQNEAQ (reference sequence). The length of the CDR3 is 14 residues. V lost 5 bases and J 7 bases, leaving 14 bases between the germline ends. The CDR3 region is CASSRSGGTEKLFF. The CDR3 region has the DNA TGTGCCAGCAGCAGATCTGGGGGAACTGAAAAACTGTTTTTT.

The CDR3 DNA follows: TGTGCCAGCAGTTACAGGCAGGCGCCAAAAGCTAACTATGGCTACACCTTC. Protein sequence: CASSYRQAPKANYGYTF. The rearrangement uses TRBV6-5 and TRBJ1-2; no clear D. Trimming cost V 2 bases and J 0 bases, with 16 bases left between them. This CDR3 is 17 amino acids long. The germline gives CDR1 MNHEY, CDR2 SVGAGI.

The CDR3 spells CSARKGSSYEQYF. As DNA, the CDR3 is TGCAGTGCTCGGAAGGGGTCCTCCTACGAGCAGTACTTC. The V and J genes are TRBV20-1 and TRBJ2-7; tentatively, D is TRBD1 (5 bases). Germline values: CDR1 DFQATT, CDR2 SNEGSKA (reference sequence). V gave up 5 bases and J gave up 0 bases, with 11 bases separating them. CDR3 length equals 13 residues.

This clonotype was recorded only once. A much larger clone differs by one base, so this may be a read error. This chain joins TRBV6-2 or TRBV6-3 and TRBJ2-2; either TRBD1 or TRBD2 may supply D (5 bases each). CDR3 size: 13 residues. Germline assignment: CDR1 MNHEY and CDR2 SVGEGT. CDR3 sequence: CASSRTHTGALFF. CDR3 nucleotides: TGTGCCAGCAGTCGGACCCACACCGGGGCGCTGTTTTTT.

This clonotype has a count of ten or more. V and J are TRBV28 and TRBJ1-6, with D possibly being TRBD1 (6 bases). Trimming shortened V by 1 base and J by 6 bases, and 13 bases separated the two germline ends. CDR1 is MDHEN and CDR2 is SYDVKM in the germline V gene. The CDR3 sequence is 16 residues long. The CDR3 spells CASSLYRARGNSPLHF. DNA for the CDR3: TGTGCCAGCAGTTTATACAGGGCGAGAGGTAATTCACCCCTCCACTTT.

The chain couples TRBV18 to TRBJ1-1; a possible D gene is TRBD1 (5 bases). Trimming removed 1 base at V and 3 bases at J, with 12 bases between. The CDR3 is 15 residues long. The germline gives CDR1 KGHSH, CDR2 LQKENI. CDR3 residues: CASSPQLRGDTEAFF. For the CDR3, the DNA is TGTGCCAGCTCACCACAACTAAGAGGGGACACTGAAGCTTTCTTT. Supplemented by reference TRBV18 and TRBJ1-1, the full variable domain reads NAGVMQNPRHLVRRRGQEARLRCSPMKGHSHVYWYRQLPEEGLKFMVYLQKENIIDESGMPKERFSAEFPKEGPSILRIQQVVRGDSAAYFCASSPQLRGDTEAFFGQGTRLTVV.

This clonotype was counted at least ten times. The V call is TRBV7-2, the J call TRBJ2-2, with D unresolved. CDR3 length: 15 residues. Germline assignment: CDR1 SGHTA and CDR2 FQGNSA. The V end was cut by 5 bases, the J end by 1 base, with 11 bases between. The CDR3 loop reads CASSPRTGNTGELFF. The CDR3 nucleotides read TGTGCCAGCAGCCCGCGGACCGGGAACACCGGGGAGCTGTTTTTT. Variable domain in full (rest from reference TRBV7-2 and TRBJ2-2): GAGVSQSPSNKVTEKGKDVELRCDPISGHTALYWYRQSLGQGLEFLIYFQGNSAPDKSGLPSDRFSAERTGGSVSTLTIQRTQQEDSAVYLCASSPRTGNTGELFFGEGSRLTVL.

There are a few counts of this clonotype. The rearrangement links TRBV20-1 to TRBJ2-1; 13 bases align to TRBD2. J lost 7 bases, V lost 5 bases, and 5 bases had no gene match. The germline V gene encodes CDR1 DFQATT and CDR2 SNEGSKA (reference sequence). CDR3 length: 14 amino acids. This chain's CDR3 is CSAWTSGSSNEQFF. The DNA of the CDR3 is TGCAGTGCTTGGACTAGCGGGAGTTCGAATGAGCAGTTCTTC.

The chain links TRBV20-1 to TRBJ2-7; 11 nucleotides line up with TRBD2. V dropped 6 bases and J dropped 3; count of bases not matched to a gene: 13. This CDR3 is built from 16 residues. CDR1 and CDR2 from the germline V gene are DFQATT and SNEGSKA (reference sequence). The CDR3 spells CSARTPAGTSGYEQYF. The CDR3 DNA sequence: TGCAGTGCCCGTACACCGGCCGGGACTAGCGGCTACGAGCAGTACTTC.

The rearrangement links TRBV30 to TRBJ2-3; D assignment may be TRBD1 or TRBD2 (6 bases each). Trimming removed 0 bases from V and 4 bases from J, with 17 bases in between. The V gene's germline CDR1 is GTSNPN and CDR2 SVGIG (reference sequence). CDR3 length equals 16 residues. The CDR3 DNA sequence: TGTGCCTGGAGTGTACGGAGTCGGGGGCGCGCAGATACGCAGTATTTT. This encodes CAWSVRSRGRADTQYF.

There are many counts of this clonotype. The J gene is TRBJ1-2, the V gene TRBV7-2, with 7 bases that match TRBD1. The CDR3 spans 15 residues. Germline trimming cut 0 bases from V and 6 bases from J; bases unmatched to any gene: 7. CDR1 and CDR2 from the germline V gene are SGHTA and FQGNSA. The CDR3 loop reads CASSLALQGLDGYTF. The CDR3 DNA is TGTGCCAGCAGCTTAGCATTACAGGGGCTTGATGGCTACACCTTC.

This clonotype appeared many times. The chain links TRBV5-4 to TRBJ2-6, with D perhaps TRBD2 (5 bases). The CDR3 is made up of 16 amino acids. V lost 3 bases and J 1 base, leaving 11 bases between the germline ends. CDR1 is SGHNT and CDR2 is YYREEE in the germline V gene (reference sequence). CDR3 sequence (DNA): TGTGCCAGCAGCTATATTTCGGGGTCTGGGGCCAACGTCCTGACTTTC. Its protein is CASSYISGSGANVLTF.